This entry concerns a single T cell receptor (beta chain). The antigen remains unidentified. The sample comes from a study of metastatic and nonmetastatic thyroid tumors. Study background: From malignant and benign thyroid patients, repertoires in blood and in tumor or nodule tissue were compared.

Authors' data handling: What underpinned the distant-metastasis classifier for papillary thyroid cancer was the set of CDR3 differences across clinicopathological groups. TCRdb reprocessed the PCR reads using MiXCR. Clone size and V and J calls follow TCRdb, not the original study. The data show about 27,000 clones, about 13% seen once. Thyroid surgery had not been preceded by any treatment in any patient. There are 16 residues in the CDR3. CDR1 SGHNT and CDR2 YYREEE come from the germline V gene (reference sequence). Trimming took off 4 bases at V and 8 bases at J, with 19 bases between the two ends. Study results and caveats: As reported, TCR beta diversity in blood and tumor was significantly higher in malignant thyroid tumors than in benign nodules.

The TCR originated in a female donor with papillary thyroid cancer or a benign thyroid nodule (not recorded which). Some clones in this sample may be carry-over from other donors' samples. The rearrangement links TRBV5-4 to TRBJ2-6; perhaps TRBD1 as D (7 bases). The sequenced sample was blood. The CDR3 protein is CASSPGATGRSNVLTF. DNA of the CDR3: TGTGCCAGCAGCCCCGGGGCGACAGGGAGGTCCAACGTCCTGACTTTC.